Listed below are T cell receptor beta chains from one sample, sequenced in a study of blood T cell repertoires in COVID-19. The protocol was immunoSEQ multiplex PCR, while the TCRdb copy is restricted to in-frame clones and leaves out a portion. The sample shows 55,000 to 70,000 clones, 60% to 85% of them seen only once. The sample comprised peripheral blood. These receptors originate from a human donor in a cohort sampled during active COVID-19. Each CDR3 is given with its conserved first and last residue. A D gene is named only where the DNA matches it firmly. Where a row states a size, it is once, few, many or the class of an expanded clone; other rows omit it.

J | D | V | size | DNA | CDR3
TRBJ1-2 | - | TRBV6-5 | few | TGTGCCAGCAGACCCCGGGACATTTTCAAAGGCTACACCTTC | CASRPRDIFKGYTF
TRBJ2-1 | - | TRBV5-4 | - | TGTGCCAGCAGCCGGAGCGGCAACGTTTACAATGAGCAGTTCTTC | CASSRSGNVYNEQFF
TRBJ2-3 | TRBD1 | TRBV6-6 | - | TGTGCCAGCGGCTTGGACAGGGGAACAGATACGCAGTATTTT | CASGLDRGTDTQYF
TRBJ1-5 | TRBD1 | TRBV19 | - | TGTGCCAGTAATCACGGGACAGGGGGCATTAGGGATCAGCCCCAGCATTTT | CASNHGTGGIRDQPQHF
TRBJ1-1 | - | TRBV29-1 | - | TGCAGCGTCGTTCTTACTCGACAGGAATCATGGAACACTGAAGCTTTCTTT | CSVVLTRQESWNTEAFF
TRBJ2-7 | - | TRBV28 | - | TGTGCCAGCAGTTATAGACTGAACCGCCTGGACGAGCAGTACTTC | CASSYRLNRLDEQYF
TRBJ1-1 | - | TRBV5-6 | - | TGTGCCAGCAGCCTCGGGAACTCTTTCGGAGCTTTCTTT | CASSLGNSFGAFF
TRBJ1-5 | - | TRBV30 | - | TGTGCCTGGAGTCGGGGTTCAGAACAGCCCCAGCATTTT | CAWSRGSEQPQHF
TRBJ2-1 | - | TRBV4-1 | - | TGCGCCAGCAGCCAGGACCCAAGGGGTGACGGTGAGCAGTTCTTC | CASSQDPRGDGEQFF
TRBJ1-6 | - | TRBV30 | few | TGTGCCTGGGCCGGAGGGGTTTGGAATAATTCACCCCTCCACTTT | CAWAGGVWNNSPLHF
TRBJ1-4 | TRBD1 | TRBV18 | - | TGTGCCAGCTCGCCACGAGGACAGGGAGTTAATGAAAAACTGTTTTTT | CASSPRGQGVNEKLFF
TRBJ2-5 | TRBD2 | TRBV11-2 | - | TGTGCCAGCAGCTTAGCTCTAGCGGGAGAGACGGAGACCCAGTACTTC | CASSLALAGETETQYF
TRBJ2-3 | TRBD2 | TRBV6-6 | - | TGTGCCAGCAGTCAGGGACTAGCGGGAGGCGGAGGTACGCAGTATTTT | CASSQGLAGGGGTQYF
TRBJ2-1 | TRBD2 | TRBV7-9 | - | TGTGCCAGCAGCCTTGGGACTAGCCGTCCCTACAATGAGCAGTTCTTC | CASSLGTSRPYNEQFF
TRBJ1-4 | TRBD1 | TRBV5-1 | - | TGCGCCAGCAGCCAATGGGGAGGACAGGGGGATGAAAAACTGTTTTTT | CASSQWGGQGDEKLFF
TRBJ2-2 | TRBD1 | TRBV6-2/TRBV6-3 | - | TGTGCCAGCAGTTGGGACAGGCCCAACACCGGGGAGCTGTTTTTT | CASSWDRPNTGELFF
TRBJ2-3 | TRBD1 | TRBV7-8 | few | TGTGCCAGCAGCAAGAGGACAGGGGGAGATACGCAGTATTTT | CASSKRTGGDTQYF
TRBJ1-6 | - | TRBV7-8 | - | TGTGCCAGCAGCGTCCGGGACACCTTGTCACCCCTCCACTTT | CASSVRDTLSPLHF
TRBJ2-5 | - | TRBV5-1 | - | TGCGCCAGCGGAACCAGTGGGGGGGGCGGCGAGACCCAGTACTTC | CASGTSGGGGETQYF
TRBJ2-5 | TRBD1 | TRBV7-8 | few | TGTGCCAGCAGCGTCAGACAGGGGCGAGCAGGCCGAGAGACCCAGTACTTC | CASSVRQGRAGRETQYF
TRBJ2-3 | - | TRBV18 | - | TGTGCCAGCTCTCCCTCAGGGGTAGATACGCAGTATTTT | CASSPSGVDTQYF
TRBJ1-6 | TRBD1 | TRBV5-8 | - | TGTGCCAGCCCGGGACAGGGCAATTCACCCCTCCACTTT | CASPGQGNSPLHF
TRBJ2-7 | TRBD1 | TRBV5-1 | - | TGCGCCAGCAGCGCGGGACAGGGTATCCACGAGCAGTACTTC | CASSAGQGIHEQYF
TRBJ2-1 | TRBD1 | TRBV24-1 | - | TGTGCCACCGGGGGGACAGGCTCCTACAATGAGCAGTTCTTC | CATGGTGSYNEQFF
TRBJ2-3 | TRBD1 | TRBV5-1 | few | TGCGCCAGCAGCAGGGGACAGGAGGGCACAGATACGCAGTATTTT | CASSRGQEGTDTQYF
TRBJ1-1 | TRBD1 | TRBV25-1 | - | TGTGCCAGCAGTGATTCTCGGCAGGGGGACACTGAAGCTTTCTTT | CASSDSRQGDTEAFF
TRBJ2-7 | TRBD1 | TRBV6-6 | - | TGTGCCAGCAGTTACTCTACAGGGGACGAGCAGTACTTC | CASSYSTGDEQYF
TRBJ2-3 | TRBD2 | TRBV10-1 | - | TGCGCCAGCAGTGGGGGACTAGTCACAGATACGCAGTATTTT | CASSGGLVTDTQYF
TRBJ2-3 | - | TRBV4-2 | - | TGTGCCAGCAGCCAATCTGCCCGGGATACGCAGTATTTT | CASSQSARDTQYF
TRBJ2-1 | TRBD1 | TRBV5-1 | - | TGCGCCAGCAGCTGGGGACAGGGGGCGAGGGATGAGCAGTTCTTC | CASSWGQGARDEQFF
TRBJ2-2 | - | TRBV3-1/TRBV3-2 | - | TGTGCCAGCAGCCACCTGACCAACCGGGCCGGGGAGCTGTTTTTT | CASSHLTNRAGELFF
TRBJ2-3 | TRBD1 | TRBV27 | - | TGTGCCAGCAGTTTATCGAGGCGACAGGGGAGGACAGATACGCAGTATTTT | CASSLSRRQGRTDTQYF
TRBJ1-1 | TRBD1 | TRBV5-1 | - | TGCGCCAGCAGCCTTACCGGGACAGGGGCCACTGAAGCTTTCTTT | CASSLTGTGATEAFF
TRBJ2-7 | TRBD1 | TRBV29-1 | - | TGCAGCGTTGTGGACAGGTCATCATACGAGCAGTACTTC | CSVVDRSSYEQYF
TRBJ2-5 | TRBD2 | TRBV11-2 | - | TGTGCCAGCAGCAAACCCACTGGGACTAGCGGGGAGACCCAGTACTTC | CASSKPTGTSGETQYF
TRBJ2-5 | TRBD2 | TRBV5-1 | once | TGCGCCAGCAGCCCGAGGACTAGTTTACGAGAGACCCAGTACTTC | CASSPRTSLRETQYF
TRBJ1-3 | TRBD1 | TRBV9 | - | TGTGCCAGCAGCGTGAGGCCAACAGGGGGAGGAAACACCATATATTTT | CASSVRPTGGGNTIYF